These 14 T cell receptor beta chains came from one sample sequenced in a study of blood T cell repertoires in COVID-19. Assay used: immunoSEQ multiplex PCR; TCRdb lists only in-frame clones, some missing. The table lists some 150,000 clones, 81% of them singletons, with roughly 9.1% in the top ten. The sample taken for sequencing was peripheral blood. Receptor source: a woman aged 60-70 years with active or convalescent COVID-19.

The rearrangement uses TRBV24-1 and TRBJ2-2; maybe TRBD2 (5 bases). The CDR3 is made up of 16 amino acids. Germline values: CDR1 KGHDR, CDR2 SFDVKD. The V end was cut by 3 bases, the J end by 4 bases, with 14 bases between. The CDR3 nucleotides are TGTGCCACCAGTGATCTGGTCCGAGGGCCCACCGGGGAGCTGTTTTTT. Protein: CATSDLVRGPTGELFF.

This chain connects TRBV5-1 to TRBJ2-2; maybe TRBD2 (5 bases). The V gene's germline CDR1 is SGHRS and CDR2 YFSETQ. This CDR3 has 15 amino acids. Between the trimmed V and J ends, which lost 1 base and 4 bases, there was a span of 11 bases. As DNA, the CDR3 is TGCGCCAGCAGCTTGACCGGGATGGGCACCGGGGAGCTGTTTTTT. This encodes CASSLTGMGTGELFF.

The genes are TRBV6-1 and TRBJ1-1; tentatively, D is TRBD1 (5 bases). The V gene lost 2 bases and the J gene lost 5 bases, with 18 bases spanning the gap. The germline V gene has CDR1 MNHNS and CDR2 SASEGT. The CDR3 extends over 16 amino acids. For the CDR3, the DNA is TGTGCCAGCAGTGAACATCGGGGATCCGGGGGGACTGAAGCTTTCTTT. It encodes CASSEHRGSGGTEAFF.

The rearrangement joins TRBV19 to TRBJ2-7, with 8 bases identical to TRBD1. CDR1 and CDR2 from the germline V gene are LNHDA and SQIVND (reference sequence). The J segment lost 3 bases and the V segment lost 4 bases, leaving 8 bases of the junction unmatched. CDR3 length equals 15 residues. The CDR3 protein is CASSTTGGTNYEQYF. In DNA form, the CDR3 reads TGTGCCAGTAGTACCACAGGGGGTACCAACTACGAGCAGTACTTC.

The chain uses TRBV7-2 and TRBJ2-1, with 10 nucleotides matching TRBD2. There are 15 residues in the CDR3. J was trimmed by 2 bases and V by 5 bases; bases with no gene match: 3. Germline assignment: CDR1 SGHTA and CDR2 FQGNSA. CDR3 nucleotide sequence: TGTGCCAGCAGCCCTACTAGCGGGGCCTACAATGAGCAGTTCTTC. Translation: CASSPTSGAYNEQFF.

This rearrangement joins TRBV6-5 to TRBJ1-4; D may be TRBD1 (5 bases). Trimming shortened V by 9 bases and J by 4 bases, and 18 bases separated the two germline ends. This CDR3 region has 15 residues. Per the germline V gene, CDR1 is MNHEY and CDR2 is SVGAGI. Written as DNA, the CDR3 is TGTGCCAGTTTCTTAGGACAATGGGGTAATGAAAAACTGTTTTTT. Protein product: CASFLGQWGNEKLFF.

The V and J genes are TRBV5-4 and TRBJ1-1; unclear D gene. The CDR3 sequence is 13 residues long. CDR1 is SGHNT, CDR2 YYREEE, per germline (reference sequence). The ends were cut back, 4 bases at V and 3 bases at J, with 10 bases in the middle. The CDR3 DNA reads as TGTGCCAGCAGCCCACACGGGGACACTGAAGCTTTCTTT. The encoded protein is CASSPHGDTEAFF.

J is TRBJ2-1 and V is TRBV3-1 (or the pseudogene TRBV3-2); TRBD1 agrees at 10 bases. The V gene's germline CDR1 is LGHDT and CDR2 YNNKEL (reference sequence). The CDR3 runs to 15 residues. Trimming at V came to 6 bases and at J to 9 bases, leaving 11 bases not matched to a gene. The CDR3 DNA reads TGTGCCAGCAGGACAGGGGGCGCGACGTATGGTGAGCAGTTCTTC. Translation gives CASRTGGATYGEQFF.

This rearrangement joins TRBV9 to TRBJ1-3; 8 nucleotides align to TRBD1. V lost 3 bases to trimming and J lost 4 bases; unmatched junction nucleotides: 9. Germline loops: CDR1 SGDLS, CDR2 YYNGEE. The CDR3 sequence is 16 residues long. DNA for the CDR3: TGTGCCAGCAGCGAGTCAGGGGGCGGTTACGGAAACACCATATATTTT. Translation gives CASSESGGGYGNTIYF.

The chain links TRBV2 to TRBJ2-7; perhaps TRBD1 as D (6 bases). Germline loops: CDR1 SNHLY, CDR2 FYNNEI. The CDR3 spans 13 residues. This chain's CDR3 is CAKSRDTSYEQYF. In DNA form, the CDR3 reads TGTGCAAAAAGTCGGGACACCTCCTACGAGCAGTACTTC.

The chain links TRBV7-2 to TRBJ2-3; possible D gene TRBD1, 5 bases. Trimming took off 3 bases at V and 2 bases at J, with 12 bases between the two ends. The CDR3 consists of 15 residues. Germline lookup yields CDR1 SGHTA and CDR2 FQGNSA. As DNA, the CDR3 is TGTGCCAGCAGCTTTGCGCAGGGCCTCACAGATACGCAGTATTTT. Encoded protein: CASSFAQGLTDTQYF.

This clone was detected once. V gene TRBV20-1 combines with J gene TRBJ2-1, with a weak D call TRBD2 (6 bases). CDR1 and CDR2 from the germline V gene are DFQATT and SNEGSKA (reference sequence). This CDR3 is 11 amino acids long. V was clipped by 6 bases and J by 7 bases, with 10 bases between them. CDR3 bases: TGCAGTGCGACTCGGGGGAATGAGCAGTTCTTC. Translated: CSATRGNEQFF.

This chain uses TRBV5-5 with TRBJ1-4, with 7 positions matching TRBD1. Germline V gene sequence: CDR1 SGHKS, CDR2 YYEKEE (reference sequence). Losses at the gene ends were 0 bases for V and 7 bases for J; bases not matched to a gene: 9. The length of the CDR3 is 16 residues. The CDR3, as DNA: TGTGCCAGCAGCTTGGGGATGACAGGGTACGGTGAAAAACTGTTTTTT. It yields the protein CASSLGMTGYGEKLFF. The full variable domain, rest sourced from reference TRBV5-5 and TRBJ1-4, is DAGVTQSPTHLIKTRGQQVTLRCSPISGHKSVSWYQQVLGQGPQFIFQYYEKEERGRGNFPDRFSARQFPNYSSELNVNALLLGDSALYLCASSLGMTGYGEKLFFGSGTQLSVL.

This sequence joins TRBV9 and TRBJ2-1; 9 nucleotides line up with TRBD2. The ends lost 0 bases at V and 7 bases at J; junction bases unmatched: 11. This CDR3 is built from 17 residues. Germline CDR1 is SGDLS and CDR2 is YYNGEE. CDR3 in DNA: TGTGCCAGCAGCGTAGCTCCCCCAGCGGGAGGCTCAAATGAGCAGTTCTTC. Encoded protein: CASSVAPPAGGSNEQFF.